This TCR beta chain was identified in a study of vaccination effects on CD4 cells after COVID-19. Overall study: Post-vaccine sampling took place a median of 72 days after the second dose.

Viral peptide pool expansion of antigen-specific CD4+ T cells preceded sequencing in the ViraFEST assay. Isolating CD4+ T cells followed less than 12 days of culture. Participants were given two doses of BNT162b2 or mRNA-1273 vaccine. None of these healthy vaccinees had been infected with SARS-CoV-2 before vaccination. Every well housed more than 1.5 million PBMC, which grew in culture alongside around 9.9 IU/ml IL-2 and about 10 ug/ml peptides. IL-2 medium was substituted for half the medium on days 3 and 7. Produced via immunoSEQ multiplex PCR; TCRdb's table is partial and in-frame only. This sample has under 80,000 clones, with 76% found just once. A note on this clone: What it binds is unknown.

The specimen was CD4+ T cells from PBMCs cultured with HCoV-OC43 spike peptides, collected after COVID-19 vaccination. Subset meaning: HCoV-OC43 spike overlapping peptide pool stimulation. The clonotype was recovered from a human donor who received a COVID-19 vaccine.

CDR3 amino acids: CASSLSGLAGGFTGELFF. The CDR3 nucleotides read TGTGCCAGCAGCCTCTCGGGACTAGCGGGGGGATTCACCGGGGAGCTGTTTTTT. The chain couples TRBV11-3 to TRBJ2-2, with TRBD2 matching over 15 bases. Germline CDR1 SGHNT, CDR2 YENEEA. V lost 5 bases and J lost 4; bases outside the gene matches: 8. The CDR3 extends over 18 amino acids.